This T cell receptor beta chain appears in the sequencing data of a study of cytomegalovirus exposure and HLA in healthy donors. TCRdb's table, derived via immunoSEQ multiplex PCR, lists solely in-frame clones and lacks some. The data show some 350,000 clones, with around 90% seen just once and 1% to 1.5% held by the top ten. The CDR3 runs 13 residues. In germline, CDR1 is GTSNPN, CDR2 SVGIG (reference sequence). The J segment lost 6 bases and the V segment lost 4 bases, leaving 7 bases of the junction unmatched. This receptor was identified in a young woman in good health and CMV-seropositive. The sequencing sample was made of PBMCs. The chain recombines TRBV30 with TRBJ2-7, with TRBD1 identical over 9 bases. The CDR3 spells CAWTEGTGLEQYF. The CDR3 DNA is TGTGCCTGGACTGAAGGGACAGGGCTCGAGCAGTACTTC.